What follows are 27 T cell receptor beta chains derived from one specimen sequenced in a study of T cells in Graves' hyperthyroidism and ophthalmopathy. Amplification yielded TCR beta CDR3 regions, with RNA transcripts as the source. The TCR CDR3 first-round RT-PCR relied on the HTBI primer set. A single record per CDR3 protein comes from TCRdb applying MiXCR to the multiplex PCR reads. The data show about 350,000 distinct CDR3 sequences, roughly 13% seen once. Specimen: blood. The receptors were sampled from a middle-aged woman with Graves' ophthalmopathy.

This clonotype came up many times. A read error may be the cause here, since a much bigger clone is one base away. The rearrangement uses TRBV2 and TRBJ1-1; D possibly corresponds to TRBD1 (5 bases). Germline CDR1 reads SNHLY; CDR2 reads FYNNEI. This CDR3 has 15 residues. The germline V and J ends were trimmed by 6 bases and 4 bases, with 18 bases remaining between them. As DNA, the CDR3 is TGTGCCAGCAGCAATCTCGGGACTCCGAGCACTGAAGCTTTCTTT. As protein: CASSNLGTPSTEAFF.

In its sample, this clonotype was seen a few times. The chain carries TRBV28 and TRBJ2-7; a possible D gene is TRBD1 (7 bases). The CDR3 covers 17 residues. The V and J ends lost 4 bases and 2 bases respectively, with 21 bases between them. Germline loops: CDR1 MDHEN, CDR2 SYDVKM. This CDR3 reads CASSSPGDRATPYEQYF. CDR3 DNA: TGTGCCAGCAGTTCCCCGGGAGACAGGGCTACACCCTACGAGCAGTACTTC. The full variable domain, with the rest looked up from reference TRBV28 and TRBJ2-7, is DVKVTQSSRYLVKRTGEKVFLECVQDMDHENMFWYRQDPGLGLRLIYFSYDVKMKEKGDIPEGYSVSREKKERFSLILESASTNQTSMYLCASSSPGDRATPYEQYFGPGTRLTVT.

The chain joins TRBV5-4 to TRBJ2-5; 14 positions match TRBD2. J lost 8 bases, V lost 4 bases, and 1 base had no gene match. The germline V gene encodes CDR1 SGHNT and CDR2 YYREEE (reference sequence). This CDR3 spans 13 amino acids. CDR3 in DNA: TGTGCCAGCAGCGGACTAGCGGGGGGTACCCAGTACTTC. It yields the protein CASSGLAGGTQYF.

In its sample, this clonotype was seen many times. The rearrangement links TRBV6-2 or TRBV6-3 to TRBJ2-7; TRBD1 aligns across 8 bases. V dropped 8 bases and J dropped 3; count of bases not matched to a gene: 12. Germline V gene data show CDR1 as MNHEY and CDR2 as SVGEGT. The CDR3 length is 15 residues. The CDR3 is CASCRTGQECYEQYF. CDR3 nucleotides: TGTGCCAGCTGCCGAACGGGACAGGAGTGCTACGAGCAGTACTTC.

The rearrangement links TRBV7-9 to TRBJ2-7; D gene uncertain. Germline-derived CDR1 and CDR2 are SEHNR and FQNEAQ (reference sequence). This CDR3 region has 12 residues. The V gene lost 5 bases and the J gene lost 5 bases, with 10 bases spanning the gap. In nucleotides, the CDR3 is TGTGCCAGCAGCAAAGAAGATAACGAGCAGTACTTC. Translated, it gives CASSKEDNEQYF.

At least ten counts were recorded for this clonotype. V usage is TRBV6-5 and J usage is TRBJ1-1; D perhaps matches TRBD1 (5 bases). Looked up from germline, CDR1 is MNHEY and CDR2 is SVGAGI. Trimming removed 2 bases at V and 1 base at J, with 11 bases between. The CDR3 has 15 residues. The CDR3 loop is CASSYGTGKNTEAFF. The DNA for the CDR3 is TGTGCCAGCAGTTACGGGACGGGAAAGAACACTGAAGCTTTCTTT.

Concerning this clonotype itself: This could be a read error, since a much larger clone is one nucleotide away. The chain couples TRBV9 to TRBJ2-1; 9 bases map to TRBD1. CDR3 size: 16 residues. Germline loops: CDR1 SGDLS, CDR2 YYNGEE. CDR3: CASSVGDRVFYNERFF. CDR3 nucleotide sequence: TGTGCCAGCAGCGTAGGGGACAGGGTTTTCTACAATGAGCGGTTCTTC.

The V gene is TRBV29-1, the J gene TRBJ1-2; TRBD1 matches at 7 bases. The CDR3 loop spans 14 amino acids. V lost 8 bases and J lost 4; bases outside the gene matches: 13. Germline V CDR1 and CDR2: SQVTM, ANQGSEA. In DNA form, the CDR3 reads TGCAGCCCCCCCCCGACCGAGGGGGCCTATGGCTACACCTTC. This sequence encodes CSPPPTEGAYGYTF.

This clonotype was counted many times. The rearrangement links TRBV5-1 to TRBJ2-7, with TRBD2 matching 11 bases. The V gene end was trimmed by 4 bases and the J gene end by 4 bases; junction bases not matched to a gene: 7. The CDR3 spans 15 residues. Germline-derived CDR1 and CDR2 are SGHRS and YFSETQ. CDR3 in amino acids: CASSKNSGGAYEQYF. CDR3 nucleotide sequence: TGCGCCAGCAGCAAAAATAGCGGGGGGGCGTACGAGCAGTACTTC.

This clonotype was detected many times. The CDR3 here is CAIPWNTF. The CDR3 nucleotides are TGTGCCATCCCTTGGAACACCTTC. This chain joins TRBV28 and TRBJ1-2; D not certain. Trimming took off 10 bases at V and 12 bases at J, with 9 bases between the two ends. Germline V lookup: CDR1 MDHEN, CDR2 SYDVKM. There are 8 residues in the CDR3.

This clonotype appeared many times. The V gene is TRBV27, the J gene TRBJ2-2; D may be TRBD1 (5 bases). In germline, CDR1 is MNHEY, CDR2 SMNVEV (reference sequence). There are 15 residues in the CDR3. The V end lost 1 base, the J end lost 10 bases, and 16 bases lay between the germline ends. The CDR3 nucleotides read TGTGCCAGCAGTTTATATCCAGGGTTAGGCCTGGAGCTGTTTTTT. Translation gives CASSLYPGLGLELFF.

This clonotype was recorded at least ten times. The chain employs TRBV7-2 and TRBJ1-5; tentative D call: TRBD1 (6 bases). CDR3 length: 17 residues. Germline V gives CDR1 SGHTA, CDR2 FQGNSA. V gave up 5 bases and J gave up 3 bases, with 20 bases separating them. The CDR3 here is CASSPGDKEFFNQPQHF. CDR3 DNA: TGTGCCAGCAGCCCGGGGGACAAGGAATTCTTCAATCAGCCCCAGCATTTT.

This clonotype has at least ten counts. CDR3 region: CASRNSENTEAFF. The DNA of the CDR3 is TGTGCCAGCAGGAACAGTGAGAACACTGAAGCTTTCTTT. The chain carries TRBV2 and TRBJ1-1, with no clear D. The CDR3 is 13 residues long. The V and J ends lost 6 bases and 1 base respectively, with 9 bases between them. CDR1 is SNHLY, CDR2 FYNNEI, per germline.

The chain joins TRBV4-1 to TRBJ2-5; D call uncertain. This CDR3 has 12 residues. Germline V gene data show CDR1 as MGHRA and CDR2 as YSYEKL. V dropped 0 bases and J dropped 6 bases, with 5 bases sitting between them. The CDR3 here is CASSQDEKTQYF. In DNA form, the CDR3 reads TGCGCCAGCAGCCAAGACGAAAAGACCCAGTACTTC.

This clonotype was recorded at least ten times. The chain recombines TRBV12-3 or TRBV12-4 with TRBJ1-2; D ambiguous. V was clipped by 6 bases and J by 4 bases, with 12 bases between them. CDR3 length: 13 amino acids. The CDR3 DNA follows: TGTGCCAGCAGCTTACAGCGGTCCTATGGCTACACCTTC. It specifies CASSLQRSYGYTF.

This clonotype was picked up a small number of times. The chain has TRBV5-4 and TRBJ2-1, with 8 bases lining up with TRBD1. The junction had 12 bases not matched to a gene; V was cut back by 4 bases and J by 3 bases. This CDR3 is 17 amino acids long. Germline CDR1 SGHNT, CDR2 YYREEE (reference sequence). This CDR3 reads CASSTPEDRGNYNEQFF. The CDR3 coding sequence is TGTGCCAGCAGCACACCAGAAGACAGGGGAAACTACAATGAGCAGTTCTTC.

Only a few counts were recorded for this clonotype. This chain joins TRBV20-1 and TRBJ2-5; 8 bases line up with TRBD2. The germline CDR1 and CDR2 sequences are DFQATT and SNEGSKA (reference sequence). The CDR3 sequence is 15 residues long. J was trimmed by 0 bases and V by 6 bases; bases with no gene match: 9. CDR3 in DNA: TGCAGTGCGATTAAAGCGGGAGAGTACCAAGAGACCCAGTACTTC. This gives the protein CSAIKAGEYQETQYF.

This clonotype has at least ten counts. The chain is built from TRBV5-6 and TRBJ2-3; D not certain. In germline, CDR1 is SGHDT, CDR2 YYEEEE. The CDR3 contains 15 residues. Trimming removed 7 bases at V and 2 bases at J, with 17 bases between. The CDR3 nucleotides are TGTGCCAGCCGACTTCGACGGACCCACACAGATACGCAGTATTTT. Its protein is CASRLRRTHTDTQYF. Using reference TRBV5-6 and TRBJ2-3 for the parts outside the CDR3, the full variable domain is DAGVTQSPTHLIKTRGQQVTLRCSPKSGHDTVSWYQQALGQGPQFIFQYYEEEERQRGNFPDRFSGHQFPNYSSELNVNALLLGDSALYLCASRLRRTHTDTQYFGPGTRLTVL.

This clonotype was observed many times. The chain is built from TRBV2 and TRBJ2-1; 7 bases align to TRBD1. The CDR3 contains 13 residues. Germline lookup yields CDR1 SNHLY and CDR2 FYNNEI. V trimming: 9 bases; J trimming: 6 bases; junction bases outside the gene matches: 8. The CDR3 DNA reads as TGTGCCAGGGCGACAGGGTTGAGCAATGAGCAGTTCTTC. Protein: CARATGLSNEQFF.

Many counts were recorded for this clonotype. This sequence joins TRBV24-1 and TRBJ2-3; the D is unclear. The V end was cut by 2 bases, the J end by 3 bases, with 11 bases between. Germline CDR1 is KGHDR and CDR2 is SFDVKD. The CDR3 has 15 amino acids. The CDR3 reads CATSDYGIRTDTQYF. The DNA of the CDR3 is TGTGCCACCAGTGATTATGGGATTAGAACAGATACGCAGTATTTT.

This clonotype came up many times. The CDR3 region is CASSIGGRGELYHFYTF. The CDR3 DNA reads TGTGCCAGTAGTATAGGTGGGAGGGGCGAGCTCTACCATTTCTACACCTTC. J is TRBJ1-2 and V is TRBV19; a weak D match, TRBD1 (5 bases). From germline, CDR1 is LNHDA and CDR2 SQIVND (reference sequence). This CDR3 contains 17 residues. V lost 1 base to trimming and J lost 10 bases, with 25 bases between them.

This clonotype was counted many times. This chain joins TRBV28 and TRBJ1-1, with 9 positions matching TRBD1. V trimming: 7 bases; J trimming: 4 bases; junction bases outside the gene matches: 28. This CDR3 spans 21 amino acids. Per the germline V gene, CDR1 is MDHEN and CDR2 is SYDVKM. The CDR3 nucleotides read TGTGCCAGCAATTCAAGGTTCCCGGGACAGGGAGGAATGAGCAGGAGCACTGAAGCTTTCTTT. It yields the protein CASNSRFPGQGGMSRSTEAFF.

This clonotype was seen many times. CDR3 amino acids: CASSYGFGTEAFF. CDR3 nucleotides: TGTGCCAGCAGTTACGGGTTCGGGACAGAAGCTTTCTTT. The chain recombines TRBV6-5 with TRBJ1-1; tentatively, D is TRBD1 (6 bases). The CDR3 is 13 amino acids. Trimming shortened V by 2 bases and J by 8 bases, and 12 bases separated the two germline ends. Germline V lookup: CDR1 MNHEY, CDR2 SVGAGI.

This clonotype came up many times. The chain has TRBV12-3 or TRBV12-4 and TRBJ1-1; D call uncertain. V was trimmed by 3 bases and J by 3 bases, leaving 11 bases between them. There are 14 residues in the CDR3. The CDR3 is CASSLPIVHTEAFF. The CDR3 DNA sequence: TGTGCCAGCAGTTTGCCCATCGTACACACTGAAGCTTTCTTT.

The rearrangement joins TRBV11-2 to TRBJ2-5; 8 nucleotides agree with TRBD2. CDR1 SGHAT and CDR2 FQNNGV come from the germline V gene. The length of the CDR3 is 14 residues. V shed 4 bases, J shed 7 bases, and the junction held 8 bases outside the gene matches. The CDR3 spells CASSSGGRGGTQYF. CDR3 coding DNA: TGTGCCAGCAGCTCCGGGGGCCGGGGGGGGACCCAGTACTTC.

The table lists this clonotype with many counts. This chain connects TRBV24-1 to TRBJ1-1, with D possibly TRBD1 on 5 matching bases. Trimming cost V 2 bases and J 6 bases, with 12 bases left between them. From germline, CDR1 is KGHDR and CDR2 SFDVKD. This CDR3 region has 14 residues. DNA for the CDR3: TGTGCCACCAGTGATTCCAGGGTGGGTGCTGAAGCTTTCTTT. Its protein product is CATSDSRVGAEAFF.

This chain connects TRBV5-1 to TRBJ1-4, with 7 bases fitting TRBD1. The germline CDR1 and CDR2 sequences are SGHRS and YFSETQ. This CDR3 region has 14 residues. Trimming took 4 bases from V and 8 from J; bases not matched to a gene: 8. CDR3 region: CASSLTGRNEKLFF. CDR3 nucleotides: TGCGCCAGCAGCCTGACAGGGCGGAACGAAAAACTGTTTTTT.